The TCR beta chain described here comes from a study of follicular helper T cells after annual influenza vaccination. TCRdb keeps only in-frame clones here, not all; method: immunoSEQ multiplex PCR. The data contain about 8,700 clones, about 77% of them singletons. The sample's time point: 2014-2015 season, pre-vaccination. Each time point used about 40 to 100 mL of blood. The CDR3 consists of 15 residues. Germline CDR1 is SGHDT and CDR2 is YYEEEE. Trimming removed 4 bases from V and 0 bases from J, with 10 bases in between. The genes are TRBV5-6 and TRBJ2-2; tentatively, D is TRBD1 (6 bases). The sample was CXCR5+ CD38- circulating T follicular helper cells from blood, taken on the day of influenza vaccination. Subset indicated: circulating Tfh, non-naive CD4+CXCR5+PD-1+ (ICOS+CD38+ or ICOS-CD38-). The clonotype originates from an adult who received the influenza vaccine. The CDR3 region is CASSKQGPNTGELFF. The CDR3 DNA follows: TGTGCCAGCAGCAAACAGGGCCCGAACACCGGGGAGCTGTTTTTT.